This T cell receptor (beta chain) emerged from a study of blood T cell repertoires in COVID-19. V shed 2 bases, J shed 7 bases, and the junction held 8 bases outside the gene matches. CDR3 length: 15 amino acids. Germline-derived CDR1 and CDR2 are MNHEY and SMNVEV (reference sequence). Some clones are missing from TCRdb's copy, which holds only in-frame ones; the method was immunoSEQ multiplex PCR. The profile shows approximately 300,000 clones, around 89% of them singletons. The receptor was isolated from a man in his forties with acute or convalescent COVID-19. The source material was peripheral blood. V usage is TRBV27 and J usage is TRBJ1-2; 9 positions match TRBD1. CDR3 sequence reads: CASSLAPGQGFGYTF. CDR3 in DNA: TGTGCCAGCAGTTTAGCTCCGGGACAGGGCTTTGGCTACACCTTC.